This is a list of T cell receptor beta chains from one sample in a study of T cell responses to AZD1222 COVID-19 vaccine. Profiling relied on immunoSEQ multiplex PCR, and the TCRdb table lists in-frame clones only, not all of them. This table holds 56,000 or so clones, about 87% found once. Sequences were derived from peripheral blood, sampled on day 0 of AZD1222 vaccination. The receptors stem from an adult in good health. The CDR3 runs from the conserved cysteine through the conserved F or W. The D gene is left open where the match is weak. Expanded clones get a size class; other rows say once, few or many, or leave the size out.

cdr3_nt | cdr3_aa | clone_size | d_call | j_call | v_call
TGTGCCAGCAGCGTAGCTGTCCAGGGGCGTGAAGCTTTCTTT | CASSVAVQGREAFF | - | - | TRBJ1-1 | TRBV9
TGTGCCAGCAGCGTAGCACTAGCGGATTCCTACGAGCAGTACTTC | CASSVALADSYEQYF | few | TRBD2 | TRBJ2-7 | TRBV9
TGTGCCAGCAGGGCCGAGCCGAAGGCCTACAATGAGCAGTTCTTC | CASRAEPKAYNEQFF | once | - | TRBJ2-1 | TRBV6-4
TGTGCCAGCAGCCAAGATGCGAGGCGGCCCTCCTACGAGCAGTACTTC | CASSQDARRPSYEQYF | - | - | TRBJ2-7 | TRBV3-1/TRBV3-2
TGCGCCAGCAGCCAAGAGGGTACCCCGGAACTAGCGGGGGAGCAGTACTTC | CASSQEGTPELAGEQYF | - | TRBD2 | TRBJ2-7 | TRBV4-1
TGTGCCAGCAGCTTAAGTAGCTCCTACAATGAGCAGTTCTTC | CASSLSSSYNEQFF | - | - | TRBJ2-1 | TRBV11-3
TGTGCCAGCAGCCACCGGGACCCCCGGGACGAGCAGTACTTC | CASSHRDPRDEQYF | - | - | TRBJ2-7 | TRBV7-8
TGTGCCAGCAGTGAGGCGGGAGGCGAGCAGTACTTC | CASSEAGGEQYF | - | TRBD2 | TRBJ2-7 | TRBV6-1
TGCGCCAGCAGCCCCCCACAGGGCTATGGCTACACCTTC | CASSPPQGYGYTF | - | - | TRBJ1-2 | TRBV5-1
TGTGCCAGCAGTGAGGGACACTCCTACGAGCAGTACTTC | CASSEGHSYEQYF | few | - | TRBJ2-7 | TRBV6-1
TGTGCCAGCAGCTCCGGACAGGAGAACACTGAAGCTTTCTTT | CASSSGQENTEAFF | - | TRBD1 | TRBJ1-1 | TRBV7-8
TGTGCCAGCAGTGAGTCGCACCTAAGCAATCAGCCCCAGCATTTT | CASSESHLSNQPQHF | - | - | TRBJ1-5 | TRBV2
TGTGCCAGCAGCTTGTGGGGGGACACCGGGGAGCTGTTTTTT | CASSLWGDTGELFF | - | - | TRBJ2-2 | TRBV7-2
TGTGCCAGCAGCTTTGGGGGCAATTCACCCCTCCACTTT | CASSFGGNSPLHF | - | - | TRBJ1-6 | TRBV5-4
TGTGCCAGCAGTGACCTGTCCCTAGCTAACTATGGCTACACCTTC | CASSDLSLANYGYTF | - | - | TRBJ1-2 | TRBV6-1